This is a list of T cell receptor beta chains from one sample in a study of OX40 agonist ivuxolimab in advanced cancers. Some clones are missing from TCRdb's copy, which holds only in-frame ones; the method was immunoSEQ multiplex PCR. The sample contains 35,000 to 45,000 clones, about nine tenths of which appear only once. The sample was CD4+ or CD8+ T cells sorted from blood, taken in a trial of the OX40 agonist ivuxolimab. The receptors were gathered from an adult with an advanced solid tumor such as melanoma, head and neck, liver or kidney cancer. Both conserved end residues are part of each CDR3. D genes are given only for firm matches.

>TRBJ1-4|.|TRBV9
CASSPGGYNEKLFF
>TRBJ2-5|TRBD1|TRBV5-4
CASSFRGFQETQYF
>TRBJ2-6|.|TRBV5-1
CASSRGQFSGANVLTF
>TRBJ2-1|.|TRBV6-4
CASSDGWGNEQFF
>TRBJ2-5|.|TRBV7-3
CASSLTAAAQETQYF
>TRBJ2-3|.|TRBV13
CASSLWGPDTQYF
>TRBJ2-3|.|TRBV5-1
CASSIYNSFADTQYF
>TRBJ2-2|.|TRBV13
CASSLGGTGELFF
>TRBJ1-5|.|TRBV19
CASSHDGDNQPQHF
>TRBJ1-2|TRBD1|TRBV9
CASSVGDRGYGYTF
>TRBJ2-7|TRBD1|TRBV7-9
CASSNTGTEAYEQYF
>TRBJ2-7|.|TRBV6-7
CASSYSGQPYEQYF
>TRBJ1-1|.|TRBV28
CASSLPGDDLKNTEAFF
>TRBJ2-1|.|TRBV20-1
CSASSSNEQFF
>TRBJ1-1|.|TRBV5-6
CASSFQQENTEAFF
>TRBJ2-7|.|TRBV11-1
CASSSAGGQTSYEQYF
>TRBJ1-1|.|TRBV9
CASSVASGQMNTEAFF
>TRBJ1-1|TRBD1|TRBV27
CASSPLVGTTQGSDTEAFF
>TRBJ1-3|TRBD1|TRBV10-2
CASWTGSSGNTIYF
>TRBJ1-3|.|TRBV7-9
CASSPAVPAAGNTIYF
>TRBJ2-6|.|TRBV7-9
CASSGGSGRNSGANVLTF
>TRBJ2-7|TRBD1|TRBV4-1
CASSQVRQGAAEQYF
>TRBJ2-1|TRBD1|TRBV13
CASSSQQGWLAYEQFF
>TRBJ1-4|.|TRBV6-5
CASRINGELFF
>TRBJ2-7|.|TRBV5-4
CASSYGTGDYEQYF
>TRBJ2-1|TRBD2|TRBV5-1
CASSLVLAKHNEQFF
>TRBJ1-2|.|TRBV5-1
CASGPEQRNYGYTF
>TRBJ1-1|.|TRBV19
CASGFSFTEAFF
>TRBJ1-3|.|TRBV6-5
CASSYAGVGNTIYF
>TRBJ2-1|.|TRBV6-4
CASSDGVGAQRVQFF